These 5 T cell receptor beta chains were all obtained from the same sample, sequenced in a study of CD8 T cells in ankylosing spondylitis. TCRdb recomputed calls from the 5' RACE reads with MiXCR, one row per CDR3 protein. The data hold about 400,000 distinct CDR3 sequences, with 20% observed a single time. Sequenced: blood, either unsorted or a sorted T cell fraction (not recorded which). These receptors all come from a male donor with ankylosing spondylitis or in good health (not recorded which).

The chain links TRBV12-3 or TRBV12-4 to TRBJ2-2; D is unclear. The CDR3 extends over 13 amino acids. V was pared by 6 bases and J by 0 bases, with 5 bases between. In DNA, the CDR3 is TGTGCCAGCAGGTCCCCGAACACCGGGGAGCTGTTTTTT. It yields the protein CASRSPNTGELFF.

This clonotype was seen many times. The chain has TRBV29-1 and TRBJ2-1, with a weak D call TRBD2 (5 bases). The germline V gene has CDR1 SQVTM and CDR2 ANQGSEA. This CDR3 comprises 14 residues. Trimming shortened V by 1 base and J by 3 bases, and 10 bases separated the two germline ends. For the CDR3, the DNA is TGCAGCGTTGAAGCGGGAAAATTCTACAATGAGCAGTTCTTC. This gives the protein CSVEAGKFYNEQFF.

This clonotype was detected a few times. The CDR3 is CAWSRQNTEAFF. CDR3 bases: TGTGCCTGGAGTCGGCAGAACACTGAAGCTTTCTTT. This rearrangement joins TRBV30 to TRBJ1-1; D is unclear. V lost 2 bases and J lost 1, with 5 bases in between. The CDR3 is made up of 12 amino acids. CDR1 is GTSNPN, CDR2 SVGIG, per germline (reference sequence).

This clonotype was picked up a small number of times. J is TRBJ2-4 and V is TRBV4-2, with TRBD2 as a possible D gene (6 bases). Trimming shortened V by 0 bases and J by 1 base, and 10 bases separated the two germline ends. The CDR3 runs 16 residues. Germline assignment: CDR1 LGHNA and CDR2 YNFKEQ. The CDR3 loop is CASSQDLRGAKNIQYF. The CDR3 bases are TGTGCCAGCAGCCAAGATTTACGGGGGGCCAAAAACATTCAGTACTTC.

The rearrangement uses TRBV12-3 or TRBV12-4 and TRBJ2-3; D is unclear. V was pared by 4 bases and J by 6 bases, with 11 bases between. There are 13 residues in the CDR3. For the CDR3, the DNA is TGTGCCAGCAGTTCCGGGCCTCGGGATACGCAGTATTTT. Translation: CASSSGPRDTQYF.